These T cell receptor beta chains were read from a single sample in a study of T-cell reconstitution after alpha-beta-depleted transplantation in children. TCRdb independently ran MiXCR on the PCR reads; one entry per CDR3 protein. This repertoire shows some 200,000 distinct CDR3 sequences, just over 14% found once; its top ten account for 13%. The sequencing used PBMCs from the stem cell graft donor, collected from the stem cell graft. These receptors came from a human donor who donated a stem cell graft to a child with acute lymphoblastic leukemia. CDR3s include the opening cysteine and the closing phenylalanine or tryptophan. Fields, in order: V gene, clone size, J gene, D gene, CDR3 DNA, CDR3 protein. The D gene is left open where the match is weak. Expanded clones get a size class; other rows say once, few or many, or leave the size out.

>TRBV20-1|many|TRBJ2-3|NA
TGCAGTGCTAGATCCTCGGACGGGAGCACAGATACGCAGTATTTT
CSARSSDGSTDTQYF
>TRBV3-1|once|TRBJ2-1|TRBD2
TGTGCCACCTGCCACAGCTCCGGCGGGAGGGCCTCACTCGGCAGGGAGCAGTTCTTC
CATCHSSGGRASLGREQFF
>TRBV29-1|many|TRBJ2-1|TRBD2
TGCAGCGTTGAAGGTCCTAGCGGGATTTACGGTGAGCAGTTCTTC
CSVEGPSGIYGEQFF
>TRBV7-6|many|TRBJ1-1|NA
TGTGCCAGCAGCCCTCAGGGGTACACTGAAGCTTTCTTT
CASSPQGYTEAFF
>TRBV30|NA|TRBJ1-2|NA
TGTGCCTGGAGTGTAGGAGATGGCTACACCTTC
CAWSVGDGYTF
>TRBV2|NA|TRBJ2-7|NA
TGTGCCAGCACTCCGGGACTCAACTACGAGCAGTACTTC
CASTPGLNYEQYF
>TRBV25-1|few|TRBJ2-7|NA
TGTGCCAGCAGTGAATCTGAGGGTGGGACAACCTACGAGCAGTACTTC
CASSESEGGTTYEQYF
>TRBV7-9|many|TRBJ2-7|TRBD2
TGTGCCAGCAGCTTAGTTACTAGCGGCTCCTACGAGCAGTACTTC
CASSLVTSGSYEQYF
>TRBV5-1|many|TRBJ2-3|TRBD2
TGCGCCAGCAGTTTGAGCGGGAGGAACGCAGATACGCAGTATTTT
CASSLSGRNADTQYF
>TRBV11-2|many|TRBJ2-1|TRBD2
TGTGCCAGCAGCTTAGTAAGGTCGCTAGCGGGAGGTAATGAGCAGTTCTTC
CASSLVRSLAGGNEQFF
>TRBV5-1|many|TRBJ1-1|TRBD1
TGCGCCAGCAGCTCCCTCCAGGGGGACACTGAAGCTTTCTTT
CASSSLQGDTEAFF
>TRBV3-1|many|TRBJ2-3|NA
TGTGCCAGCAGCAGCAGAGGGAAAACAGATACGCAGTATTTT
CASSSRGKTDTQYF
>TRBV12-3/TRBV12-4|NA|TRBJ2-7|NA
TGTGCCAGCAGTTTGAGACCGCCCTACGAGCAGTACTTC
CASSLRPPYEQYF
>TRBV6-5|many|TRBJ1-1|NA
TGTGCCAGCAGTTTCTTAAGTGGGGGGGCTGGAGCTTTCTTT
CASSFLSGGAGAFF
>TRBV24-1|many|TRBJ2-6|TRBD1
TGTGCCACCAGTAGACAGGGACAGGGGCGCTCTGGGGCCAACGTCCTGACTTTC
CATSRQGQGRSGANVLTF
>TRBV7-9|many|TRBJ2-3|TRBD2
TGTGCCAGCAGCCCTTTGCTAGCGGGGAGCACAGATACGCAGTATTTT
CASSPLLAGSTDTQYF
>TRBV10-3|many|TRBJ1-5|NA
TGTGCCATCAGGGATTCCCTGGACATGTATAGCAATCAGCCCCAGCATTTT
CAIRDSLDMYSNQPQHF
>TRBV5-1|NA|TRBJ2-3|TRBD1
TGCGCCAGCGGGAGTGGGACAGGGCCAACAGATACGCAGTATTTT
CASGSGTGPTDTQYF
>TRBV30|NA|TRBJ2-7|TRBD2
TGTGCCTGGAGACTAGCGGGGCGCTCCTACGAGCAGTACTTC
CAWRLAGRSYEQYF
>TRBV6-1|NA|TRBJ2-2|NA
TGTGCCAGCAGAGGGGGGAGGAGGACCGGGGAGCTGTTTTTT
CASRGGRRTGELFF
>TRBV11-2|many|TRBJ2-5|TRBD2
TGTGCCAGCAGCTTACGGCGACGGGAGGGGGAGACCCAGTACTTC
CASSLRRREGETQYF
>TRBV28|many|TRBJ1-4|NA
TGTGCCAGCAGTTGGGAGAGGGGGGTCTTTGAAAAACTGTTTTTT
CASSWERGVFEKLFF
>TRBV20-1|few|TRBJ2-1|NA
TGCAGTGCTAGAGTTGGCCTAGCCTCCCTCTCCTACAATGAGCAGTTCTTC
CSARVGLASLSYNEQFF
>TRBV10-2|NA|TRBJ2-7|TRBD2
TGCGCCAGCAGTGGTAGCGGGAAACCCTCCTACGAGCAGTACTTC
CASSGSGKPSYEQYF
>TRBV20-1|few|TRBJ1-4|NA
TGCAGTGCTAGTAACTATGGGCTCCAGGGAGTCGAAAAACTGTTTTTT
CSASNYGLQGVEKLFF
>TRBV20-1|many|TRBJ2-3|NA
TGCAGTGCTAGAGAACCTAGCGGCACAGATACGCAGTATTTT
CSAREPSGTDTQYF
>TRBV5-5|many|TRBJ2-1|NA
TGTGCCAGCAGCTACCCTAGCTTGGGGCCGGGGTACAATGAGCAGTTCTTC
CASSYPSLGPGYNEQFF
>TRBV18|many|TRBJ2-1|NA
TGTGCCAGCTCACCACCGATTTCAGGGTACGGTGAGCAGTTCTTC
CASSPPISGYGEQFF
>TRBV12-3/TRBV12-4|many|TRBJ2-3|NA
TGTGCCAGCAGGGCTAGCGTGGATACGCAGTATTTT
CASRASVDTQYF
>TRBV29-1|many|TRBJ2-1|NA
TGCAGCGTTGTAGGGCGGAACTACAATGAGCAGTTCTTC
CSVVGRNYNEQFF
>TRBV5-1|many|TRBJ2-4|NA
TGCGCCAGCAGCTTGGGCAGAACGAACATTCAGTACTTC
CASSLGRTNIQYF
>TRBV5-1|few|TRBJ1-5|NA
TGCGCCAGCAGCCGAGGACCTTATAGCAATCAGCCCCAGCATTTT
CASSRGPYSNQPQHF
>TRBV30|once|TRBJ2-7|NA
TGTGCCTGGAGTGAAAGGACGGGTGCCTACGAGCAGTACTTC
CAWSERTGAYEQYF
>TRBV29-1|many|TRBJ2-1|NA
TGCAGCGTTGCGACCCTCGGGACGCAAAACAATGAGCAGTTCTTC
CSVATLGTQNNEQFF
>TRBV12-3/TRBV12-4|few|TRBJ2-1|NA
TGTGCCAGCAGTCCTGCCACCCACAATGAGCAGTTCTTC
CASSPATHNEQFF
>TRBV6-5|NA|TRBJ2-1|NA
TGTGCCAGCTGCTTACCAGGGAAAAATGAGCAGTTCTTC
CASCLPGKNEQFF
>TRBV12-3/TRBV12-4|many|TRBJ2-1|NA
TGTGCCAGCAGTTTATATGGCTGGACCCCCTACAATGAGCAGTTCTTC
CASSLYGWTPYNEQFF
>TRBV5-1|many|TRBJ2-3|NA
TGCGCCAGCAGCTTGCTGTGGGAAGGAACAGATACGCAGTATTTT
CASSLLWEGTDTQYF
>TRBV18|NA|TRBJ2-5|NA
TGTGCCAGCTCACCAGGAGGCGCAGAGACCCAGTACTTC
CASSPGGAETQYF
>TRBV5-1|many|TRBJ2-1|TRBD2
TGCGCCAGCAGCTCCACTAGACAGGGGGATCGACTAGCGGGAGGGTCGGGGACTTACAATGAGCAGTTCTTC
CASSSTRQGDRLAGGSGTYNEQFF
>TRBV12-3/TRBV12-4|NA|TRBJ2-1|NA
TGTGCCAGCAGTTCCCCAAATTTTTGGGATGAGCAGTTCTTC
CASSSPNFWDEQFF
>TRBV5-5|many|TRBJ2-1|TRBD2
TGTGCCAGCAGCCAAGGACTAGCGGTAAACAATGAGCAGTTCTTC
CASSQGLAVNNEQFF
>TRBV28|many|TRBJ2-2|NA
TGTGCCAGCCGGACGGAGAACACCGGGGAGCTGTTTTTT
CASRTENTGELFF
>TRBV29-1|NA|TRBJ2-7|NA
TGCAGCGCCGGCGGTGGGGACGAGCAGTACTTC
CSAGGGDEQYF
>TRBV7-9|many|TRBJ2-2|NA
TGTGCCGTCCGCCGAGGCAGCATTAACACCGGGGAGCTGTTTTTT
CAVRRGSINTGELFF
>TRBV7-9|NA|TRBJ2-2|NA
TGTGCCAGCAGCGACCTTAACGGCTCCGGGGAGCTGTTTTTT
CASSDLNGSGELFF
>TRBV9|many|TRBJ2-7|NA
TGTGCCAGCAGCGGACAACCGTCAGGCGAGCAGTACTTC
CASSGQPSGEQYF
>TRBV12-3/TRBV12-4|many|TRBJ1-2|NA
TGTGCCAGCAGCATAACAGACTATGGCTACACCTTC
CASSITDYGYTF
>TRBV20-1|few|TRBJ1-5|NA
TGCAGTGCTCTCTCCTTCTTAAAGGGCTCTCAGCCCCAGCATTTT
CSALSFLKGSQPQHF
>TRBV6-5|many|TRBJ2-7|NA
TGTGCCAGCAGTTTCCAGGACAAATACTACGAGCAGTACTTC
CASSFQDKYYEQYF
>TRBV20-1|many|TRBJ2-3|TRBD2
TGCAGTGCAAAGACTAGCGGGAGATGGACAGATACGCAGTATTTT
CSAKTSGRWTDTQYF
>TRBV5-1|many|TRBJ1-3|NA
TGCGCCAGCAGCTTGGCGTCAGACTCTGGAAACACCATATATTTT
CASSLASDSGNTIYF
>TRBV20-1|few|TRBJ1-1|TRBD1
TGCAGTGCTAGAGACAGGGGGCGCACCCCGAACACTGAAGCTTTCTTT
CSARDRGRTPNTEAFF